This entry is about one T cell receptor (beta chain). V lost 2 bases to trimming and J lost 3 bases, with 13 bases between them. CDR3 length: 15 residues. Per germline, CDR1 KGHDR and CDR2 SFDVKD. These data are taken from a study of control samples from healthy donors and cancer patients. Assay used: immunoSEQ multiplex PCR; TCRdb lists only in-frame clones, some missing. The sample has 350,000 to 450,000 clones, over 75% seen once. The clonotype was recovered from a middle-aged man with head and neck cancer. Source material: PBMCs. This sequence joins TRBV24-1 and TRBJ2-7, with D possibly being TRBD1 (6 bases). In DNA, the CDR3 is TGTGCCACCAGTGATTCCGGGACAACGGGCTACGAGCAGTACTTC. Encoded protein: CATSDSGTTGYEQYF.